These 25 T cell receptor beta chains share one sample of origin, sequenced in a study of cytomegalovirus exposure and HLA in healthy donors listed by TCRdb under 2017. The library relied on the immunoSEQ multiplex PCR assay. For the multiplex PCR, a mixture combining 60 forward primers for TCR Vbeta segments and 13 reverse primers for TCR Jbeta segments was used. The table was pulled from immuneACCESS by TCRdb, which kept in-frame rearrangements only. Such tables lose some clones; where checked, under half of the loss comes from unresolved V genes, and the rest has no known cause. The sample data list some 160,000 clones, and around 77% of these were observed just once. The ten largest clonotypes hold roughly 2.3% of the sample. Material for sequencing was PBMCs. The source of these receptors is a man aged 60 to 69 in good health and CMV-seronegative.

V is TRBV14 and J is TRBJ2-7; D not certain. Germline CDR1 reads SGHDN; CDR2 reads FVKESK. Trimming cost V 5 bases and J 7 bases, with 15 bases left between them. The CDR3 length is 13 residues. The CDR3 DNA sequence: TGTGCCAGCAGCAAAGGAGAGGTGTGGGAGCAGTACTTC. The encoded protein is CASSKGEVWEQYF.

The sample holds one count of this clone. The rearrangement links TRBV18 to TRBJ2-7, with 7 bases fitting TRBD1. V was clipped by 5 bases and J by 5 bases; unmatched bases: 6. The CDR3 sequence is 13 residues long. Looked up from germline, CDR1 is KGHSH and CDR2 is LQKENI. The CDR3: CASSERQGDEQYF. CDR3 DNA: TGTGCCAGCTCAGAGAGACAGGGAGACGAGCAGTACTTC.

The V gene is TRBV5-1, the J gene TRBJ1-6; TRBD1 matches 8 bases. This CDR3 is built from 18 residues. Germline assignment: CDR1 SGHRS and CDR2 YFSETQ. J lost 3 bases, V lost 3 bases, and 11 bases had no gene match. DNA of the CDR3: TGCGCCAGCAGCTCGGTTTCGGGACAGGCGGGCTATAATTCACCCCTCCACTTT. This encodes CASSSVSGQAGYNSPLHF. Full variable domain (outside the CDR3, taken from reference TRBV5-1 and TRBJ1-6): KAGVTQTPRYLIKTRGQQVTLSCSPISGHRSVSWYQQTPGQGLQFLFEYFSETQRNKGNFPGRFSGRQFSNSRSEMNVSTLELGDSALYLCASSSVSGQAGYNSPLHFGNGTRLTVT.

The chain is built from TRBV4-1 and TRBJ2-2; D uncertain. This CDR3 is 15 amino acids long. The germline V gene encodes CDR1 MGHRA and CDR2 YSYEKL. Trimming removed 3 bases at V and 9 bases at J, with 17 bases between. This CDR3 reads CASSHALNFNRELFF. The DNA for the CDR3 is TGCGCCAGCAGCCACGCCCTGAACTTTAACCGGGAGCTGTTTTTT.

This clone was seen only a few times. The chain has TRBV11-1 and TRBJ1-1; no definite D call. Trimming removed 1 base at V and 2 bases at J, with 8 bases between. From germline, CDR1 is SGHAT and CDR2 FQDESV (reference sequence). There are 14 residues in the CDR3. This chain's CDR3 is CASSLDIVNTEAFF. The CDR3 bases are TGTGCCAGCAGCTTAGATATAGTAAACACTGAAGCTTTCTTT.

The chain's CDR3 is CASSLKRTGALNEQFF. In nucleotides, the CDR3 is TGTGCCAGCAGCTTGAAGAGGACAGGGGCCCTCAATGAGCAGTTCTTC. The gene calls are TRBV5-4 and TRBJ2-1; 9 bases are shared with TRBD1. CDR1 and CDR2 (germline): SGHNT, YYREEE (reference sequence). With V trimmed by 1 base and J by 6 bases, 8 bases remained unmatched. The CDR3 consists of 16 residues.

CDR3: CSAANSEAFF. The DNA for the CDR3 is TGCAGTGCCGCGAATAGTGAAGCTTTCTTT. The chain recombines TRBV20-1 with TRBJ1-1; D is uncertain. V shed 6 bases and J shed 7 bases, with 9 bases lying between them. Per the germline V gene, CDR1 is DFQATT and CDR2 is SNEGSKA (reference sequence). This CDR3 spans 10 amino acids.

The chain uses TRBV7-3 and TRBJ2-2; D remains ambiguous. Per germline, CDR1 SGHTA and CDR2 FQGTGA. Between the trimmed V and J ends, which lost 5 bases and 2 bases, there was a span of 6 bases. The CDR3 consists of 13 residues. CDR3 in amino acids: CASSTTNTGELFF. The CDR3 DNA reads as TGTGCCAGCAGCACGACAAACACCGGGGAGCTGTTTTTT.

The genes are TRBV19 and TRBJ2-1; D gene ambiguous. Germline CDR1 reads LNHDA; CDR2 reads SQIVND (reference sequence). The CDR3 runs to 14 residues. V lost 0 bases to trimming and J lost 9 bases, with 12 bases between them. The CDR3 DNA reads TGTGCCAGTAGTATAGATTACTCCCGAAGTGAGCAGTTCTTC. This sequence encodes CASSIDYSRSEQFF. Complete variable domain (other parts from reference TRBV19 and TRBJ2-1): DGGITQSPKYLFRKEGQNVTLSCEQNLNHDAMYWYRQDPGQGLRLIYYSQIVNDFQKGDIAEGYSVSREKKESFPLTVTSAQKNPTAFYLCASSIDYSRSEQFFGPGTRLTVL.

This clone has just a few counts. The chain combines TRBV27 with TRBJ2-7; 8 nucleotides align to TRBD2. The CDR3 extends over 14 amino acids. The germline CDR1 and CDR2 sequences are MNHEY and SMNVEV (reference sequence). Germline trimming cut 10 bases from V and 3 bases from J; bases unmatched to any gene: 11. The CDR3, as DNA: TGTGCCACACGGGCGGGACTAGGTGACTACGAGCAGTACTTC. It translates to CATRAGLGDYEQYF.

This clone was seen once. The J gene is TRBJ1-3, the V gene TRBV9; D unresolved. V dropped 0 bases and J dropped 9 bases, with 13 bases sitting between them. Per germline, CDR1 SGDLS and CDR2 YYNGEE. The CDR3 has 14 residues. The chain's CDR3 is CASSVAPGGSTIYF. CDR3 nucleotide sequence: TGTGCCAGCAGCGTAGCGCCGGGAGGTAGCACCATATATTTT. The full variable domain, rest sourced from reference TRBV9 and TRBJ1-3, is DSGVTQTPKHLITATGQRVTLRCSPRSGDLSVYWYQQSLDQGLQFLIQYYNGEERAKGNILERFSAQQFPDLHSELNLSSLELGDSALYFCASSVAPGGSTIYFGEGSWLTVV.

This chain links TRBV5-1 with TRBJ2-7; a weak D match, TRBD2 (6 bases). CDR1 and CDR2 (germline): SGHRS, YFSETQ. CDR3 length: 15 amino acids. Trimming pared 0 bases from V and 3 bases from J, leaving 13 bases between. CDR3 sequence: CASSLDSTSRYEQYF. CDR3 coding DNA: TGCGCCAGCAGCTTGGATAGTACTAGCCGCTACGAGCAGTACTTC.

The V call is TRBV9, the J call TRBJ2-2; TRBD2 aligns across 9 bases. The V gene end was trimmed by 4 bases and the J gene end by 5 bases; junction bases not matched to a gene: 9. CDR1 is SGDLS, CDR2 YYNGEE, per germline. CDR3 length equals 16 residues. For the CDR3, the DNA is TGTGCCAGCAGCACCGGAGGCGGGAGGGATACCGGGGAGCTGTTTTTT. Translating gives CASSTGGGRDTGELFF.

V usage is TRBV19 and J usage is TRBJ2-1, with 7 bases that match TRBD2. The germline CDR1 and CDR2 sequences are LNHDA and SQIVND (reference sequence). The CDR3 contains 14 residues. V lost 5 bases, J lost 5 bases, and 6 bases stayed unmatched. The CDR3 reads CASSPGLPNNEQFF. As DNA, the CDR3 is TGTGCCAGTAGTCCGGGACTACCTAACAATGAGCAGTTCTTC.

The rearrangement joins TRBV2 to TRBJ2-2, with a weak D call TRBD1 (6 bases). This CDR3 has 19 amino acids. CDR1 and CDR2 from the germline V gene are SNHLY and FYNNEI. V lost 4 bases, J lost 3 bases, and 24 bases lay in between. CDR3 bases: TGTGCCAGCAGTGGACCCGGTCAGGGGTTTAATGTGTACACCGGGGAGCTGTTTTTT. Translation gives CASSGPGQGFNVYTGELFF.

This CDR3 is CASSPRTVNTGELFF. Written as DNA, the CDR3 is TGTGCCAGCAGCCCCCGCACAGTGAACACCGGGGAGCTGTTTTTT. The chain employs TRBV7-7 and TRBJ2-2; D gene uncertain. This CDR3 is built from 15 residues. Trimming pared 5 bases from V and 1 base from J, leaving 11 bases between. Germline CDR1 SSHAT, CDR2 FNYEAQ (reference sequence).

The chain employs TRBV19 and TRBJ1-2, with D unresolved. V lost 5 bases to trimming and J lost 4 bases, with 8 bases between them. CDR3 size: 12 residues. Per germline, CDR1 LNHDA and CDR2 SQIVND (reference sequence). In DNA form, the CDR3 reads TGTGCCAGTAGTCTAGCGTTCTATGGCTACACCTTC. Translation gives CASSLAFYGYTF.

CDR3 sequence reads: CASTVGTGKDYEQYF. DNA for the CDR3: TGTGCCAGCACCGTCGGGACAGGGAAGGACTACGAGCAGTACTTC. V usage is TRBV7-9 and J usage is TRBJ2-7; 9 nucleotides agree with TRBD1. Trimming removed 7 bases from V and 3 bases from J; junction bases left unmatched: 10. The CDR3 totals 15 residues. CDR1 is SEHNR and CDR2 is FQNEAQ in the germline V gene (reference sequence).

This CDR3 reads CASSGQASEAFF. CDR3 bases: TGTGCCAGCAGCGGACAGGCGTCTGAAGCTTTCTTT. The chain carries TRBV6-5 and TRBJ1-1; the match to TRBD1 covers 7 bases. V shed 6 bases, J shed 6 bases, and the junction held 4 bases outside the gene matches. This CDR3 contains 12 residues. CDR1 and CDR2 (germline): MNHEY, SVGAGI.

This chain joins TRBV7-2 and TRBJ2-1; D is perhaps TRBD2 (5 bases). The germline V gene encodes CDR1 SGHTA and CDR2 FQGNSA. V was cut by 6 bases and J by 10 bases, with 10 bases left in between. CDR3 size: 11 residues. This CDR3 reads CASSPLGEQFF. CDR3 bases: TGTGCCAGCAGTCCACTAGGAGAGCAGTTCTTC. Looking up the rest from reference TRBV7-2 and TRBJ2-1 gives the full variable domain: GAGVSQSPSNKVTEKGKDVELRCDPISGHTALYWYRQSLGQGLEFLIYFQGNSAPDKSGLPSDRFSAERTGGSVSTLTIQRTQQEDSAVYLCASSPLGEQFFGPGTRLTVL.

The genes are TRBV15 and TRBJ1-3; D is uncertain. Trimming cost V 0 bases and J 0 bases, with 12 bases left between them. The CDR3 has 17 residues. CDR1 is LNHNV and CDR2 is YYDKDF in the germline V gene (reference sequence). The CDR3 nucleotides read TGTGCCACCAGCAGAGAACCCAGACTAGGCTCTGGAAACACCATATATTTT. This sequence encodes CATSREPRLGSGNTIYF.

This clone has a single count. The chain links TRBV9 to TRBJ2-1; 10 positions match TRBD2. This CDR3 region has 13 residues. Germline lookup yields CDR1 SGDLS and CDR2 YYNGEE. Trimming at V came to 4 bases and at J to 10 bases, leaving 5 bases not matched to a gene. CDR3 coding DNA: TGTGCCAGCAGCCCTATAGCGGGGGGAGAGCAGTTCTTC. Translating gives CASSPIAGGEQFF.

This rearrangement joins TRBV5-1 to TRBJ1-1; a weak D match, TRBD1 (5 bases). V lost 1 base and J lost 3, with 13 bases in between. Germline lookup yields CDR1 SGHRS and CDR2 YFSETQ. The CDR3 length is 15 residues. The chain's CDR3 is CASSLTGKSDTEAFF. The DNA of the CDR3 is TGCGCCAGCAGCTTGACAGGCAAGTCGGACACTGAAGCTTTCTTT.

V gene TRBV16 combines with J gene TRBJ2-7; 7 nucleotides line up with TRBD1. Germline CDR1 and CDR2: KGHSY and FQNENV. The CDR3 totals 16 residues. The ends lost 2 bases at V and 4 bases at J; junction bases unmatched: 11. CDR3 coding DNA: TGTGCCAGCAGCCAAGGAGTTACAGGGGTGAGGTACGAGCAGTACTTC. Residues: CASSQGVTGVRYEQYF.

The rearrangement uses TRBV5-1 and TRBJ2-7, with TRBD1 matching 9 bases. This CDR3 has 13 residues. V shed 3 bases, J shed 5 bases, and the junction held 3 bases outside the gene matches. The germline V gene encodes CDR1 SGHRS and CDR2 YFSETQ. DNA of the CDR3: TGCGCCAGCAGCTGGGACAGGGCCAACGAGCAGTACTTC. Its translation: CASSWDRANEQYF.